This record covers a single T cell receptor (beta chain). The data originate from a study of monozygotic twins with inflammatory bowel disease. CDR1 is SGHNT and CDR2 is YENEEA in the germline V gene. This CDR3 comprises 15 residues. Each donor supplied about 2.7 ml of blood. Without any T cell sorting, total RNA was isolated from whole blood. Following a re-call of the 5' RACE reads, TCRdb has one entry per CDR3 protein and lacks DNA. The sample table sets out around 370,000 distinct CDR3 sequences. The sequenced sample consisted of blood. The sequence was collected from a human donor with ulcerative colitis or Crohn's disease, or a healthy co-twin of an affected twin (not recorded which). The rearrangement uses TRBV11-3 and TRBJ2-7; TCRdb proposes TRBD2, but this gene call is untestable without DNA. CDR3 sequence reads: CASSLVGPPRGEQYF.